One sample yielded the 21 T cell receptor beta chains listed below, sequenced in a study of patients and donors after allogeneic stem cell transplantation. TCRdb re-analysed the RT-PCR reads in MiXCR, keeping a single row per CDR3 protein. The sample includes about 410,000 distinct CDR3 sequences, around 15% seen only once; the top ten take less than 9.5%. Input material: blood, either unsorted or a sorted T cell fraction (not recorded which). These TCRs come from a human donor who was either an allogeneic HSCT recipient or a stem cell or donor lymphocyte infusion donor (not recorded which). It is not recorded whose cells these are; they may come from a transplant donor.

This clonotype was seen a few times. The V gene is TRBV18, the J gene TRBJ1-1; a possible D gene is TRBD1 (5 bases). CDR1 and CDR2 from the germline V gene are KGHSH and LQKENI. The V end was cut by 5 bases, the J end by 4 bases, with 14 bases between. The CDR3 runs 14 residues. The CDR3 region has the DNA TGTGCCAGCTCAGGGCAGGGAACCGGCACTGAAGCTTTCTTT. It yields the protein CASSGQGTGTEAFF.

This clonotype was seen a handful of times. The chain has TRBV19 and TRBJ2-1; D may be TRBD2 (5 bases). This CDR3 has 14 amino acids. Trimming removed 0 bases at V and 10 bases at J, with 13 bases between. Per the germline V gene, CDR1 is LNHDA and CDR2 is SQIVND (reference sequence). CDR3 region: CASSIEGRGREQFF. As DNA, the CDR3 is TGTGCCAGTAGTATAGAAGGCCGAGGGCGGGAGCAGTTCTTC.

The chain uses TRBV6-1 and TRBJ2-1; 10 bases line up with TRBD2. This CDR3 has 18 residues. Trimming cost V 7 bases and J 0 bases; bases outside gene matches: 12. Germline V gene sequence: CDR1 MNHNS, CDR2 SASEGT. The CDR3 bases are TGTGCCAGCACCTACCTTTCAGCGGGAGGGCCCTCCTACAATGAGCAGTTCTTC. As protein: CASTYLSAGGPSYNEQFF.

The rearrangement joins TRBV5-1 to TRBJ2-5, with a possible D match to TRBD2 (5 bases). The germline V gene encodes CDR1 SGHRS and CDR2 YFSETQ. The CDR3 has 14 residues. V lost 6 bases and J lost 3, with 15 bases in between. Here the CDR3 reads CASKAGGVKETQYF. CDR3 sequence (DNA): TGCGCCAGCAAGGCTGGAGGAGTTAAAGAGACCCAGTACTTC.

This clonotype has at least ten counts. The rearrangement uses TRBV7-6 and TRBJ2-2; D is possibly TRBD1 (5 bases). Germline V lookup: CDR1 SGHVS, CDR2 FNYEAQ. CDR3 length: 14 amino acids. V was pared by 7 bases and J by 2 bases, with 11 bases between. The CDR3: CASKETANTGELFF. The CDR3 DNA follows: TGTGCCAGCAAGGAGACAGCAAACACCGGGGAGCTGTTTTTT.

The sample holds a few counts of this clonotype. The rearrangement uses TRBV7-8 and TRBJ2-5, with 7 positions matching TRBD1. Germline loops: CDR1 SGHVS, CDR2 FQNEAQ. V lost 2 bases, J lost 5 bases, and 8 bases stayed unmatched. This CDR3 comprises 15 residues. As DNA, the CDR3 is TGTGCCAGCAGCTTAACCAGGGGGAAAAGTGAGACCCAGTACTTC. It yields the protein CASSLTRGKSETQYF.

The chain employs TRBV7-9 and TRBJ1-2; no firm D call. The CDR3 loop spans 13 amino acids. Trimming pared 4 bases from V and 8 bases from J, leaving 14 bases between. The germline V gene has CDR1 SEHNR and CDR2 FQNEAQ (reference sequence). The CDR3, as DNA: TGTGCCAGCAGCTCAGCTTCCCCGGGAGGCTACACCTTC. Translated, it gives CASSSASPGGYTF.

This clonotype was seen repeatedly, ten times or more. This chain connects TRBV20-1 to TRBJ2-1; D tentatively fits TRBD1 or TRBD2 (5 bases each). Germline V gene sequence: CDR1 DFQATT, CDR2 SNEGSKA (reference sequence). The CDR3 loop spans 14 amino acids. V lost 3 bases and J 1 base, leaving 10 bases between the germline ends. CDR3 sequence: CSASMWGSYNEQFF. The CDR3 region has the DNA TGCAGTGCTAGTATGTGGGGGTCCTACAATGAGCAGTTCTTC.

A few counts support this clonotype. The rearrangement joins TRBV20-1 to TRBJ1-5; D is ambiguous. Germline-derived CDR1 and CDR2 are DFQATT and SNEGSKA (reference sequence). The CDR3 covers 14 residues. Deletions cut 3 bases from V and 2 bases from J, with 11 bases between. CDR3 coding DNA: TGCAGTGCTAGGGTCCTTGGGGGCAATCAGCCCCAGCATTTT. Its translation is CSARVLGGNQPQHF.

There are a few counts of this clonotype. This sequence joins TRBV6-2 or TRBV6-3 and TRBJ2-6; the D gene is possibly TRBD2 (5 bases). The CDR3 length is 19 residues. CDR1 is MNHEY and CDR2 is SVGEGT in the germline V gene. V was trimmed by 0 bases and J by 4 bases, leaving 19 bases between them. This chain's CDR3 is CASSYSGKLRAWGANVLTF. Here the CDR3 DNA reads TGTGCCAGCAGTTACTCCGGGAAACTCCGGGCGTGGGGGGCCAACGTCCTGACTTTC.

The chain uses TRBV7-9 and TRBJ2-2, with TRBD1 identical over 11 bases. The V and J ends lost 5 bases and 3 bases, in that order; junction bases with no gene match: 2. CDR3 length: 15 amino acids. Per the germline V gene, CDR1 is SEHNR and CDR2 is FQNEAQ (reference sequence). DNA of the CDR3: TGTGCCAGCAGCGGGGGACAGGGGGACACCGGGGAGCTGTTTTTT. This encodes CASSGGQGDTGELFF. Full variable domain (outside the CDR3, taken from reference TRBV7-9 and TRBJ2-2): DTGVSQNPRHKITKRGQNVTFRCDPISEHNRLYWYRQTLGQGPEFLTYFQNEAQLEKSRLLSDRFSAERPKGSFSTLEIQRTEQGDSAMYLCASSGGQGDTGELFFGEGSRLTVL.

In this sample, this clonotype turned up many times. The gene calls are TRBV4-1 and TRBJ1-5; D remains unclear. This CDR3 is 15 amino acids long. V was cut by 1 base and J by 3 bases, with 10 bases left in between. Germline loops: CDR1 MGHRA, CDR2 YSYEKL. CDR3: CASSQVPGSNQPQHF. CDR3 in DNA: TGCGCCAGCAGCCAAGTCCCCGGATCCAATCAGCCCCAGCATTTT.

This chain links TRBV29-1 with TRBJ2-2; D possibly corresponds to TRBD2 (6 bases). The CDR3 has 12 residues. Trimming took 4 bases from V and 7 from J, leaving 10 bases between them. The germline gives CDR1 SQVTM, CDR2 ANQGSEA. The CDR3: CSVGRGGGELFF. The CDR3 DNA reads as TGCAGCGTTGGGAGGGGCGGCGGGGAGCTGTTTTTT.

There are many counts of this clonotype. V gene TRBV6-1 combines with J gene TRBJ2-7; 9 positions match TRBD1. Germline values: CDR1 MNHNS, CDR2 SASEGT. The J segment lost 3 bases and the V segment lost 5 bases, leaving 5 bases of the junction unmatched. The CDR3 spans 14 residues. The CDR3 nucleotides are TGTGCCAGCAGTACGGGGGACAGGGTCTACGAGCAGTACTTC. Translated, it gives CASSTGDRVYEQYF.

This clonotype was seen a few times. V and J are TRBV5-1 and TRBJ2-2; tentatively, D is TRBD1 or TRBD2 (6 bases each). The CDR3 contains 16 residues. V was pared by 4 bases and J by 5 bases, with 18 bases between. CDR1 and CDR2 (germline): SGHRS, YFSETQ. The CDR3 reads CASSQRGDSRTGELFF. In DNA, the CDR3 is TGCGCCAGCAGCCAGAGGGGGGACTCGAGGACCGGGGAGCTGTTTTTT.

CDR3 region: CASSQAGTGAMNTEAFF. The DNA for the CDR3 is TGTGCCAGCAGCCAAGCCGGGACAGGGGCAATGAACACTGAAGCTTTCTTT. The chain has TRBV12-3 or TRBV12-4 and TRBJ1-1; TRBD1 matches 10 bases. After removal of 6 bases from V and 0 bases from J, the junction contained 10 bases not matched to a gene. This CDR3 comprises 17 residues.

This clonotype has a handful of counts. One junction end does not reproduce the germline sequence, and a read error may be involved. The chain carries TRBV6-2 or TRBV6-3 and TRBJ1-1; D might be TRBD1 (6 bases). CDR1 is MNHEY and CDR2 is SVGEGT in the germline V gene. The CDR3 covers 11 residues. The CDR3 reads CASSTRTATTF. The CDR3 nucleotides are TGTGCCAGCAGTACCCGGACAGCTACGACTTTT.

The CDR3 spells CSAPAGTGVSPLHF. The CDR3 DNA reads as TGCAGTGCCCCGGCCGGGACAGGGGTCTCACCCCTCCACTTT. The chain carries TRBV20-1 and TRBJ1-6, with TRBD1 identical over 10 bases. Germline loops: CDR1 DFQATT, CDR2 SNEGSKA (reference sequence). The CDR3 has 14 residues. With 6 bases clipped from V and 10 bases from J, the junction kept 9 bases outside the gene matches.

This clonotype showed up many times. The chain carries TRBV11-2 and TRBJ2-6, with D perhaps being TRBD1 or TRBD2 (5 bases each). V was cut by 5 bases and J by 1 base, with 12 bases left in between. From germline, CDR1 is SGHAT and CDR2 FQNNGV. The CDR3 runs to 16 residues. The chain's CDR3 is CASSRGTSSGANVLTF. CDR3 DNA: TGTGCCAGCAGCAGAGGGACGAGTTCTGGGGCCAACGTCCTGACTTTC.

This clonotype showed up just a few times. The chain joins TRBV20-1 to TRBJ2-3; 10 nucleotides agree with TRBD1. This CDR3 comprises 14 residues. Germline-derived CDR1 and CDR2 are DFQATT and SNEGSKA (reference sequence). V shed 6 bases, J shed 5 bases, and the junction held 8 bases outside the gene matches. In DNA, the CDR3 is TGCAGTGCGTCCCGGGACAGGGGAAAAGATACGCAGTATTTT. This codes for CSASRDRGKDTQYF.

V usage is TRBV29-1 and J usage is TRBJ2-3; the D gene is possibly TRBD2 (5 bases). Germline V CDR1 and CDR2: SQVTM, ANQGSEA. The CDR3 is 15 amino acids. V was clipped by 6 bases and J by 0 bases, with 16 bases between them. CDR3 sequence: CSVPRYGESTDTQYF. DNA for the CDR3: TGCAGCGTCCCGAGGTATGGGGAGAGCACAGATACGCAGTATTTT.